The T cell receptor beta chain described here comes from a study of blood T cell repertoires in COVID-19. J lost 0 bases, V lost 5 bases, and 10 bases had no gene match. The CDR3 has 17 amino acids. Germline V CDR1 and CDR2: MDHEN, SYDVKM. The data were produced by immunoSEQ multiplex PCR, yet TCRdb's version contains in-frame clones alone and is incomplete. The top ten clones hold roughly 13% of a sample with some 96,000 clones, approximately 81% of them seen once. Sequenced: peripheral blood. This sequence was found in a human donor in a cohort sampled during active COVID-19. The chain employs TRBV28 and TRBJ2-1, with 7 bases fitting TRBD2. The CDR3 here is CASSPLPGGSSYNEQFF. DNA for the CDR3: TGTGCCAGCAGTCCCTTGCCCGGGGGGAGCTCCTACAATGAGCAGTTCTTC.